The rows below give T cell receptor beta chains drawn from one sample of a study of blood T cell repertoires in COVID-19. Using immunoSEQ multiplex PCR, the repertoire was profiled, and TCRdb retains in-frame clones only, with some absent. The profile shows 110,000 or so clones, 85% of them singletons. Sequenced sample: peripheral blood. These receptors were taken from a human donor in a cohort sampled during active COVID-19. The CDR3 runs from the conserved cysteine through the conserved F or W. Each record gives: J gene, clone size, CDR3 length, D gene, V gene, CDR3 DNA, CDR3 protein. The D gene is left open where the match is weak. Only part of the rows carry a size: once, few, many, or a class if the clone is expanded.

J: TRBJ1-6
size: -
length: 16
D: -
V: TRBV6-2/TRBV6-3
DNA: TGTGCCAGCAGTTACCATCAGGCCAAAACAAATTCACCCCTCCACTTT
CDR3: CASSYHQAKTNSPLHF

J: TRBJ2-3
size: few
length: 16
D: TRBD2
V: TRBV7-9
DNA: TGTGCCAGCAGCTTAGGACAGGGCGGGAGGGCAGATACGCAGTATTTT
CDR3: CASSLGQGGRADTQYF

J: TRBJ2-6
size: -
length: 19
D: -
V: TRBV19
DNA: TGTGCCAGTAGTATGGGGGCGGGCAGGCTGCCCTCTGGGGCCAACGTCCTGACTTTC
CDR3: CASSMGAGRLPSGANVLTF

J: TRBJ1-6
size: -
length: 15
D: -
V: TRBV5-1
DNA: TGCGCCAGCAGTTCAGGCAGGGCCTATAATTCACCCCTCCACTTT
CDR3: CASSSGRAYNSPLHF

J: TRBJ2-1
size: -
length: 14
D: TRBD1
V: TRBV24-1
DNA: TGTGCCACCAGTGCCGGGACAGGGTGGAATGAGCAGTTCTTC
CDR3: CATSAGTGWNEQFF

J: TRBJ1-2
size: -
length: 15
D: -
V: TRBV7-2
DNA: TGTGCCAGCAGCTCAGACATAGCGGAGACTTATGGCTACACCTTC
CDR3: CASSSDIAETYGYTF

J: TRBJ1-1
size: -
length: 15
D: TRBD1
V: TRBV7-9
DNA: TGTGCCAGCAGCTCCCCCGGGACAGGGAGTACTGAAGCTTTCTTT
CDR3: CASSSPGTGSTEAFF

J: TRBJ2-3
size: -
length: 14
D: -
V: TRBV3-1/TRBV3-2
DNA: TGTGCCAGCAGCCCCCGGTTGAGCGCAGATACGCAGTATTTT
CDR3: CASSPRLSADTQYF

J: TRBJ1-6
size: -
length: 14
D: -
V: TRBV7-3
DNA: TGTGCCAGCAGCTTAAAGGGGGGGCTTTCACCCCTCCACTTT
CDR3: CASSLKGGLSPLHF

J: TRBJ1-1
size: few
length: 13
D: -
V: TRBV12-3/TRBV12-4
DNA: TGTGCCAGCAGTTTAGGGGGCGGCACTGAAGCTTTCTTT
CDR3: CASSLGGGTEAFF

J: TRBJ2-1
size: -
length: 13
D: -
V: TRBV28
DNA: TGTGCCAGCAGTCTGGACAATTACAATGAGCAGTTCTTC
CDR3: CASSLDNYNEQFF

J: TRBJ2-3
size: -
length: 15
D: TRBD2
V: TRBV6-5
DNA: TGTGCCAGCAGTATTAGCGGGGGGGTCACAGATACGCAGTATTTT
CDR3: CASSISGGVTDTQYF

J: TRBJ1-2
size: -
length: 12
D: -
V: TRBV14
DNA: TGTGCCAGCAGCCAAGGAGCCTATGGCTACACCTTC
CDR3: CASSQGAYGYTF

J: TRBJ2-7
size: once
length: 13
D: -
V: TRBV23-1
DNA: TGCGCCAGCAGTCCCTCGAAAGCGAACGAGCAGTACTTC
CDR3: CASSPSKANEQYF

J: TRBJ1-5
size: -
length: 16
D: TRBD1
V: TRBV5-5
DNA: TGTGCCAGCAGCCCAATCGGACAGGGCCCCAATCAGCCCCAGCATTTT
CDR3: CASSPIGQGPNQPQHF

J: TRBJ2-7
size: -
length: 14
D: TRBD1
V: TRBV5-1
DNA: TGCGCCAGCAGCTGGGGGACAGGGACCTACGAGCAGTACTTC
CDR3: CASSWGTGTYEQYF

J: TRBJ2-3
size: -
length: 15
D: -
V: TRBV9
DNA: TGTGCCAGCAGCGTAGGCCCTGGGCGGGGCGATACGCAGTATTTT
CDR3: CASSVGPGRGDTQYF

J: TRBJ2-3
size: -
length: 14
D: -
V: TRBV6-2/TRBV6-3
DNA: TGTGCCAGCAGTTACGAGGGGGGCACAGATACGCAGTATTTT
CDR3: CASSYEGGTDTQYF

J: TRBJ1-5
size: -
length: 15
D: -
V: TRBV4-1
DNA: TGCGCCAGCAGCCAAGATCGGGCCAGGGCTCAGCCCCAGCATTTT
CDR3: CASSQDRARAQPQHF

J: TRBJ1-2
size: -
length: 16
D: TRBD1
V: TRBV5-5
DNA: TGTGCCAGCAGCTTGGTGGGCGGACAGGGGAGGGGTGGCTACACCTTC
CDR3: CASSLVGGQGRGGYTF

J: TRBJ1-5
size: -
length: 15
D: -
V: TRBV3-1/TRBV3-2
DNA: TGTGCCAGCAGCCAAGATCTGGGGGAGGAGCAGCCCCAGCATTTT
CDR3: CASSQDLGEEQPQHF

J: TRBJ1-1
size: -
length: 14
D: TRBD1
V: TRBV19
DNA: TGTGCCAGTAGTCCAGGGACAGCAAACACTGAAGCTTTCTTT
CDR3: CASSPGTANTEAFF

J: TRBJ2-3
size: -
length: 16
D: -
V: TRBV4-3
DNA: TGCGCCAGCAGCCAATTCACAGGGATGGGCACAGATACGCAGTATTTT
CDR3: CASSQFTGMGTDTQYF

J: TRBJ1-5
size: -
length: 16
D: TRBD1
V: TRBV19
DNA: TGTGCCAGTAGCCACCGGGACAGGTATAGCAATCAGCCCCAGCATTTT
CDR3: CASSHRDRYSNQPQHF

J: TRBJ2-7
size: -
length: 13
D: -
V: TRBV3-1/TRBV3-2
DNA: TGTGCCAGCAGCCAAGAAGGGGTCCCGGGGGTGTACTTC
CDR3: CASSQEGVPGVYF

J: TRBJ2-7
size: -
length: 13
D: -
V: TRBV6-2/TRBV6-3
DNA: TGTGCCAGCAGCGGCGGCCGTTGGGACGAGCAGTACTTC
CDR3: CASSGGRWDEQYF

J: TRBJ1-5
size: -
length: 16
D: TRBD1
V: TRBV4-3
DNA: TGCGCCAGCAGCCAAGCCCACAGGGGGTGGAATCAGCCCCAGCATTTT
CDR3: CASSQAHRGWNQPQHF

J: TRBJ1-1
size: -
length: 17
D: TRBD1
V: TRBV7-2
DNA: TGTGCCAGCAGCTTAGGGGTGAGGGCAGGGGGTGACACTGAAGCTTTCTTT
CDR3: CASSLGVRAGGDTEAFF

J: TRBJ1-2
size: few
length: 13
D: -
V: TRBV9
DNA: TGTGCCAGCAGCGTAGGAGGCAGAGACGGCTACACCTTC
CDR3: CASSVGGRDGYTF

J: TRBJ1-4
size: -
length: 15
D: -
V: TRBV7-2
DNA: TGTGCCAGCAGCTTAGCCCCGGGGGAATATGAAAAACTGTTTTTT
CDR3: CASSLAPGEYEKLFF

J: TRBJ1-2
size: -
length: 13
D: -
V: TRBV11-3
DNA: TGTGCCAGCAGCTTAGCTGGGGGCAGGGGCTACACCTTC
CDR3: CASSLAGGRGYTF

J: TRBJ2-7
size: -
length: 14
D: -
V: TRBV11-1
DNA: TGTGCCAGCAGCCAAGGGACTGGATACTACGAGCAGTACTTC
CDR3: CASSQGTGYYEQYF

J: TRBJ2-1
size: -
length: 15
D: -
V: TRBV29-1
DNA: TGCAGCGTTGAAGGGATCCGGGTATCCTACAATGAGCAGTTCTTC
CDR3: CSVEGIRVSYNEQFF